This T cell receptor (beta chain) came from a study of T cells after yellow fever vaccination. Each CDR3 protein is one row after TCRdb ran MiXCR on the 5' RACE reads. The table shows some 550,000 distinct CDR3 sequences, with 15% to 20% occurring only once. The CDR3 loop spans 15 amino acids. From germline, CDR1 is MNHNS and CDR2 SASEGT. The V segment lost 6 bases and the J segment 6 bases; nucleotides outside the gene matches: 7. The receptor was isolated from a man aged 25 to 40 who received the YFV17D yellow fever vaccine. The gene calls are TRBV6-1 and TRBJ2-2; TRBD2 matches at 10 bases. This material consisted of PBMCs, taken 15 days after the yellow fever booster vaccination. This CDR3 reads CASRGLASHAGELFF. In DNA, the CDR3 is TGTGCCAGCAGGGGACTAGCGAGCCACGCCGGGGAGCTGTTTTTT.